A single count supports the clone carrying this TCR beta chain. Its cognate antigen is unknown. These data come from a study of cytomegalovirus exposure and HLA in healthy donors. General study findings and limits: As confirmed in vitro, three CMV-associated chains were specific for CMV antigens.

The study ran its PCR with 60 Vbeta and 13 Jbeta primers. Some clones are missing from TCRdb's copy, which holds only in-frame ones; the method was immunoSEQ multiplex PCR. The data show roughly 150,000 clones, roughly 68% seen once. This CDR3 region has 16 residues. Germline V lookup: CDR1 SGHTA, CDR2 FQGTGA. V gave up 1 base and J gave up 2 bases, with 9 bases separating them. The rearrangement uses TRBV7-3 and TRBJ2-6; D possibly corresponds to TRBD2 (6 bases). This clonotype originated in a man aged 25 to 40 in good health and CMV-seropositive. The sequencing input was PBMCs. The CDR3: CASSLNSGAGANVLTF. In DNA, the CDR3 is TGTGCCAGCAGCTTAAATTCGGGAGCTGGGGCCAACGTCCTGACTTTC.